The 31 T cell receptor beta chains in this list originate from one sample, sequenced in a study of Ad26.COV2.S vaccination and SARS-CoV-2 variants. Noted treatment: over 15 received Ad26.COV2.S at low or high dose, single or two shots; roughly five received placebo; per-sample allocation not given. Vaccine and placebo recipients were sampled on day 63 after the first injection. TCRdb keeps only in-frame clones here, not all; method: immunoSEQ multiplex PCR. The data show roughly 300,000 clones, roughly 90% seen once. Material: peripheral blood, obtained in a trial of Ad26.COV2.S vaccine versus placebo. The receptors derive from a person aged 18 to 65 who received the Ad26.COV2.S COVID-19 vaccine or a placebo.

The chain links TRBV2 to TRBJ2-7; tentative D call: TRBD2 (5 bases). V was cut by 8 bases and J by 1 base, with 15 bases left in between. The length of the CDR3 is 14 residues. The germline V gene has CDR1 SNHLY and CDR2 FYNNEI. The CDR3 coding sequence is TGTGCCAGCGGGGTTCGCCGGGGTTCCTACGAGCAGTACTTC. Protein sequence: CASGVRRGSYEQYF. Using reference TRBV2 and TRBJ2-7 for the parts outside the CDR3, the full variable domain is EPEVTQTPSHQVTQMGQEVILRCVPISNHLYFYWYRQILGQKVEFLVSFYNNEISEKSEIFDDQFSVERPDGSNFTLKIRSTKLEDSAMYFCASGVRRGSYEQYFGPGTRLTVT.

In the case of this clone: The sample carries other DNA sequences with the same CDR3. CDR3 amino acids: CASSMGQGYEQYF. The CDR3 DNA is TGTGCCAGTAGTATGGGACAGGGTTACGAGCAGTACTTC. The chain combines TRBV19 with TRBJ2-7, with 9 bases identical to TRBD1. The CDR3 length is 13 residues. Unmatched junction bases numbered 1, after V lost 3 bases and J lost 4 bases. In germline, CDR1 is LNHDA, CDR2 SQIVND (reference sequence).

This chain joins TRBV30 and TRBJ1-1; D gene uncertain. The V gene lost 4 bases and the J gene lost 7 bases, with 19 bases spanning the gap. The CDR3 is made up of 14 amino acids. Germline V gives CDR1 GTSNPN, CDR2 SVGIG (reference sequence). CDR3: CAWKGDTRRSEAFF. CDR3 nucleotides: TGTGCCTGGAAGGGCGACACTCGTCGGAGTGAAGCTTTCTTT.

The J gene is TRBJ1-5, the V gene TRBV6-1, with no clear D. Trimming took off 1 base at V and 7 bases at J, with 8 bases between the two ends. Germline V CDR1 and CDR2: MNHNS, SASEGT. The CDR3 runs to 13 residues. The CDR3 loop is CASSEDGGQPQHF. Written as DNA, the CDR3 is TGTGCCAGCAGTGAAGACGGAGGACAGCCCCAGCATTTT.

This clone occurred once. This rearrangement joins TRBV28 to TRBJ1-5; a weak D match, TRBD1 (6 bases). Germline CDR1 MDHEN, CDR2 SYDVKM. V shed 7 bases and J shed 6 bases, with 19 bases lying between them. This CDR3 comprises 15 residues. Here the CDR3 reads CASIQPGGRVQPQHF. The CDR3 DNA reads TGTGCCAGCATTCAACCGGGGGGCCGGGTTCAGCCCCAGCATTTT.

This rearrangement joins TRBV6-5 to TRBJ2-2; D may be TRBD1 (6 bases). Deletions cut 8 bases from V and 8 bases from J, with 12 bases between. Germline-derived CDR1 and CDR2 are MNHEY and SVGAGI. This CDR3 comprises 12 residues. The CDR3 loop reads CASVQGSGELFF. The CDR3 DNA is TGTGCCAGCGTACAGGGCTCGGGGGAGCTGTTTTTT.

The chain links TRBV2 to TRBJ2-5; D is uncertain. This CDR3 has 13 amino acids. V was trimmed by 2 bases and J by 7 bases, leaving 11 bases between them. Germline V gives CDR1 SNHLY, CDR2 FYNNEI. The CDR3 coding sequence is TGTGCCAGCAGTGAAATGGGTCGGGTGACCCAGTACTTC. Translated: CASSEMGRVTQYF.

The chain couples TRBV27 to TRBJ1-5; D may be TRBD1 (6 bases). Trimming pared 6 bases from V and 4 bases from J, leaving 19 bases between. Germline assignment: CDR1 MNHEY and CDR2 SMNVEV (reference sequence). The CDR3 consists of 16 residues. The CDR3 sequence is CASSPGVRGPNQPQHF. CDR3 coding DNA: TGTGCCAGCAGCCCCGGCGTTCGGGGGCCAAATCAGCCCCAGCATTTT.

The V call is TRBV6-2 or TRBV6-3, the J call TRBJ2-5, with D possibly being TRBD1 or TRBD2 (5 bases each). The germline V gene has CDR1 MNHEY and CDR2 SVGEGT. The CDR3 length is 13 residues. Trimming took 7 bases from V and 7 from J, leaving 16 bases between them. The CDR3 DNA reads TGTGCCAGCACCCCCCGGGGAGACAGGACCCAGTACTTC. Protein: CASTPRGDRTQYF.

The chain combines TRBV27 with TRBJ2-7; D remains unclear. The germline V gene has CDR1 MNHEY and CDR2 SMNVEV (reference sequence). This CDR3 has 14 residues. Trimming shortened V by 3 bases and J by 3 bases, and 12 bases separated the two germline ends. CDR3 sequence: CASSFQGYNYEQYF. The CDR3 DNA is TGTGCCAGCAGTTTCCAAGGCTATAACTACGAGCAGTACTTC.

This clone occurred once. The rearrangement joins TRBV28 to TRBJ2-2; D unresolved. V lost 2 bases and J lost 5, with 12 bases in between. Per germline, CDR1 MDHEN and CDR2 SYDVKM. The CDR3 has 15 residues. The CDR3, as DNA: TGTGCCAGCAGTTTACATATCGGTGGAACCGGGGAGCTGTTTTTT. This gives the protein CASSLHIGGTGELFF.

Here the CDR3 DNA reads TGTGCCAGCAGCGTAGCCGGGGACAGTTCCGAGCAGTACTTC. It is translated as CASSVAGDSSEQYF. The V gene is TRBV9, the J gene TRBJ2-7; 7 bases match TRBD1. The V gene's germline CDR1 is SGDLS and CDR2 YYNGEE. CDR3 size: 14 residues. Trimming cost V 0 bases and J 6 bases; bases outside gene matches: 6.

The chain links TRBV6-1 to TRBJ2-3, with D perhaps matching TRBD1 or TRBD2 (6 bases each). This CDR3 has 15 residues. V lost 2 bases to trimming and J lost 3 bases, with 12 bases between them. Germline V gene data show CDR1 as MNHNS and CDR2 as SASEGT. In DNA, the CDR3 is TGTGCCAGCAGTGAATCCCAGGGGAGGACAGATACGCAGTATTTT. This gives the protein CASSESQGRTDTQYF.

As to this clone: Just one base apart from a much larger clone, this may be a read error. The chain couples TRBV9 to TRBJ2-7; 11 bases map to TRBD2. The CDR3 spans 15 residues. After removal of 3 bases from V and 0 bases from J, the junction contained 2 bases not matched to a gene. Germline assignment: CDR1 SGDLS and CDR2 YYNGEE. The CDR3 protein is CASSETSGSSYEQYF. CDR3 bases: TGTGCCAGCAGCGAAACTAGCGGGAGCTCCTACGAGCAGTACTTC.

CDR3 sequence (DNA): TGTGCCAGCAGCGTAGCCGGCGGGTTAGCGGTTAACATTCAGTACTTC. Protein: CASSVAGGLAVNIQYF. V gene TRBV9 combines with J gene TRBJ2-4, with a tentative D call TRBD2 (6 bases). V was cut by 0 bases and J by 7 bases, with 17 bases left in between. The germline CDR1 and CDR2 sequences are SGDLS and YYNGEE. This CDR3 region has 16 residues.

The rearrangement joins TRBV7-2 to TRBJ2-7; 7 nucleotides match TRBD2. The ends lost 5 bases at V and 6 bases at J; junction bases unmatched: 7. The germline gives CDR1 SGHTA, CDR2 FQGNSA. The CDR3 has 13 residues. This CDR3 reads CASSAGLLGEQYF. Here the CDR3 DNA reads TGTGCCAGCAGCGCGGGACTATTGGGCGAGCAGTACTTC.

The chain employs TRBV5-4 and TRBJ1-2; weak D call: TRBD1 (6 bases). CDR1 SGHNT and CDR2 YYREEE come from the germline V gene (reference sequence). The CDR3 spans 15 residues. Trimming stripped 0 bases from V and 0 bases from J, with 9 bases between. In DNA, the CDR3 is TGTGCCAGCAGCTTGGAGGGGGGATCTAACTATGGCTACACCTTC. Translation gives CASSLEGGSNYGYTF.

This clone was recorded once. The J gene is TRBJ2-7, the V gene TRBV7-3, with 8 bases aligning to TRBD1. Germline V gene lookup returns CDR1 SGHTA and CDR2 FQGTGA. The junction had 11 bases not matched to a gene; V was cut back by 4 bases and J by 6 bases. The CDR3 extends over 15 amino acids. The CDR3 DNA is TGTGCCAGCAGCTCCCAGGGGGCGCAGATGATCGAGCAGTACTTC. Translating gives CASSSQGAQMIEQYF.

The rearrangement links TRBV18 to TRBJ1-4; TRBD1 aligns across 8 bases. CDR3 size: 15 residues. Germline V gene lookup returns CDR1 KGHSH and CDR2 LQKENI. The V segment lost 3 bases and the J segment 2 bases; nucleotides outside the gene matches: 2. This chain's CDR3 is CASSPRGLTNEKLFF. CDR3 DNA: TGTGCCAGCTCACCCAGGGGGCTGACTAATGAAAAACTGTTTTTT.

CDR3 bases: TGTGCCAGCAGAAGACTAGCGGGAGGTAATGAGCAGTTCTTC. Protein product: CASRRLAGGNEQFF. The chain links TRBV6-5 to TRBJ2-1; 13 bases line up with TRBD2. Per the germline V gene, CDR1 is MNHEY and CDR2 is SVGAGI. V lost 6 bases to trimming and J lost 7 bases; unmatched junction nucleotides: 3. The CDR3 is made up of 14 amino acids.

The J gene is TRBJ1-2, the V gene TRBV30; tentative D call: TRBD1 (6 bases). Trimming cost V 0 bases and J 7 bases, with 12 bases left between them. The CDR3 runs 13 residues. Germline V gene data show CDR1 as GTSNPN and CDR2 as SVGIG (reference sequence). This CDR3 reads CAWSVGGRVGYTF. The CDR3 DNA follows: TGTGCCTGGAGTGTTGGGGGGCGGGTTGGCTACACCTTC.

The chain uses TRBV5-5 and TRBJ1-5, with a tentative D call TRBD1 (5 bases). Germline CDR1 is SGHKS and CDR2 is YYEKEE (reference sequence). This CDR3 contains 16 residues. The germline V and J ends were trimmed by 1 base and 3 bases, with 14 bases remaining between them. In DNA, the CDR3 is TGTGCCAGCAGCTTGAAACCGGGGCCCGACAATCAGCCCCAGCATTTT. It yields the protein CASSLKPGPDNQPQHF.

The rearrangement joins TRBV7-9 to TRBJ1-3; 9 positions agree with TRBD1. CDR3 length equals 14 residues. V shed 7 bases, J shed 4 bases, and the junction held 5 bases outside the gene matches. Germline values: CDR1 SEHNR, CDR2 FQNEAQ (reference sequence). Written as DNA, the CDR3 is TGTGCCAGCACCGACAGGGGGTCCGGAAACACCATATATTTT. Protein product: CASTDRGSGNTIYF.

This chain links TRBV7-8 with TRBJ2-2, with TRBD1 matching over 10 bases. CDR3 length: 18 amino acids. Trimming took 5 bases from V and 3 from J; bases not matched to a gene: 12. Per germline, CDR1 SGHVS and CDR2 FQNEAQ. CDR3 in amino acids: CASSPVGGQGYYTGELFF. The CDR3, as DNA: TGTGCCAGCAGCCCGGTCGGGGGACAGGGGTATTACACCGGGGAGCTGTTTTTT.

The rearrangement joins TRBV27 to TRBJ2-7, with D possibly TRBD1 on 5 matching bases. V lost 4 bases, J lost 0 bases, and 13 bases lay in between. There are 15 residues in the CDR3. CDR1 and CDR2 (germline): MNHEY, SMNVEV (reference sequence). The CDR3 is CASSSDILSSYEQYF. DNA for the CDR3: TGTGCCAGCAGTTCGGACATATTGTCCTCCTACGAGCAGTACTTC.

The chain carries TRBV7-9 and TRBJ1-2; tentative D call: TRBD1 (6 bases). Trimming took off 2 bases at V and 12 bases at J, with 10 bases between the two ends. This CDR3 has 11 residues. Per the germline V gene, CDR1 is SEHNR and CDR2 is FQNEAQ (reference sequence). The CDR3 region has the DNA TGTGCCAGCAGCTTAACAGGGATCCACACCTTC. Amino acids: CASSLTGIHTF.

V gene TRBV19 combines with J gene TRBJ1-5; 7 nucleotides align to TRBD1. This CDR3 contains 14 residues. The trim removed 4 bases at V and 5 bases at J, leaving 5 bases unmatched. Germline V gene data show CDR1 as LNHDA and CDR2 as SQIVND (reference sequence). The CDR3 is CASSTRTGHQPQHF. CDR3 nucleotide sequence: TGTGCCAGTAGTACTAGGACAGGCCATCAGCCCCAGCATTTT.

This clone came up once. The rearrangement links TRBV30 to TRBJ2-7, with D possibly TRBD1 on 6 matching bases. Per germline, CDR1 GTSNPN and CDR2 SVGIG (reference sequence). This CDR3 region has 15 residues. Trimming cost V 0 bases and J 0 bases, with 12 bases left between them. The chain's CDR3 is CAWSVWTASSYEQYF. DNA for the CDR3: TGTGCCTGGAGTGTATGGACAGCTAGCTCCTACGAGCAGTACTTC.

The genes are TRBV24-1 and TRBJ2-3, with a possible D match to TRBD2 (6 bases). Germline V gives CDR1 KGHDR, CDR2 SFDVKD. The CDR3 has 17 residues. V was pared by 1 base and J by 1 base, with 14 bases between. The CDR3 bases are TGTGCCACCAGTGATTTTCAGGAACGGGAGTGCACAGATACGCAGTATTTT. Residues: CATSDFQERECTDTQYF.

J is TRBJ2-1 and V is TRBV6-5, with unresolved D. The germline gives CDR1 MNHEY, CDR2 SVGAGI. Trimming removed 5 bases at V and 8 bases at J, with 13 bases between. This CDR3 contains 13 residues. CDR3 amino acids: CASSPSRPYEQFF. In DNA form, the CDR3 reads TGTGCCAGCAGTCCCTCCCGCCCCTATGAGCAGTTCTTC.

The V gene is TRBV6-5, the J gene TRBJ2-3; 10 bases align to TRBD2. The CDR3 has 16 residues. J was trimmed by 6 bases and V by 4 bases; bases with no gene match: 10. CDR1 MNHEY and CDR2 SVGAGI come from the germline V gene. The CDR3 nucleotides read TGTGCCAGCAGTTCTCAGCGGGAGGGGGAGTGGGATACGCAGTATTTT. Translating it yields CASSSQREGEWDTQYF.